This TCR beta chain comes out of a study of T cells in narcolepsy (dated by TCRdb to the late 2010s). With regard to the full study: Healthy control donors were enrolled in the study alongside patients who had narcolepsy type 1 or type 2 (NT1, NT2). To look for autoreactive T cells in narcolepsy patients that target self-antigens of hypocretin neurons (hypocretin, TRIB2), the study used TCR Vbeta sequencing to follow clonotypes in blood and CSF. Broader findings and caveats from the paper: Autoreactive clonotypes were reported to be detected serially in the blood of the same patients and of different patients, but not in the blood of healthy controls. Certain blood memory CD4+ repertoires from patients and controls had no sequences that matched autoreactive T cell clones. Numbers of sequenced blood memory CD4+ clonotypes were comparable, averaging roughly 40,000 in patients and approximately 34,000 in controls. In plots comparing CSF and blood CD4+ T cell clonotypes from the same patient, HCRT-specific and TRIB2-specific autoreactive clonotypes were highlighted.

The library was obtained by the immunoSEQ multiplex PCR assay. TCRdb obtained this table from immuneACCESS and retained in-frame rearrangements with V and J assigned. These tables miss some clones; where compared with another copy, unresolved V genes account for less than half of the shortfall, and the remainder is unexplained. Counted in this sample were approximately 35,000 clones; 75% to 90% of them appeared once. Of the sample, roughly 0.79% falls within the top ten clones. With regard to this clone: Its binding antigen is unknown. The sample holds no much larger clone one base away, and base qualities are not on file.

The germline V gene supplies CDR1 MNHEY and CDR2 SVGAGI. V and J are trimmed by 2 bases and 5 bases, and the gene matches miss 3 bases of the junction. The CDR3 runs 14 amino acids, cysteine and phenylalanine included. Of the read, only the CDR3 DNA is kept; its 42 bases are in frame from base 1. For TCR Vbeta sequencing, memory CD4+ T cells were sorted ex vivo from the peripheral blood of narcolepsy patients and healthy controls. The sequence was collected from a human donor with narcolepsy. The rearrangement joined TRBV6-5 to TRBJ1-5; TRBD1 aligns with 7 central bases. Input material: CD45RA- memory CD4+ T cells from PBMCs. The intended sense of this specimen's cell subset or site label: memory T cells sorted ex vivo from peripheral blood. CDR3 protein: CASSYGQGDQPQHF. The DNA sequence is given as TGTGCCAGCAGTTACGGGCAGGGGGATCAGCCCCAGCATTTT.